This is a list of T cell receptor beta chains from one sample in a study of CD8 T cells in ankylosing spondylitis. One entry per CDR3 protein, called by TCRdb with MiXCR from the 5' RACE reads. Here the sample spans approximately 220,000 distinct CDR3 sequences, approximately 24% being singletons. The source material was blood, either unsorted or a sorted T cell fraction (not recorded which). The source of these receptors is a male donor with ankylosing spondylitis or in good health (not recorded which). CDR3s include the opening cysteine and the closing phenylalanine or tryptophan. Each record gives: CDR3 protein, J gene, V gene.

CDR3: CASSLERRRAQYF
J: TRBJ2-5
V: TRBV12-3/TRBV12-4

CDR3: CASSPRVGNTEAFF
J: TRBJ1-1
V: TRBV12-3/TRBV12-4

CDR3: CASSTTSGLYEQYF
J: TRBJ2-7
V: TRBV6-1

CDR3: CASSPLRVAGDRQYF
J: TRBJ2-7
V: TRBV3-1

CDR3: CSALNSGKGNEQYF
J: TRBJ2-7
V: TRBV20-1

CDR3: CSASRGDEQYF
J: TRBJ2-7
V: TRBV20-1

CDR3: CASTWVNEQFF
J: TRBJ2-1
V: TRBV6-2/TRBV6-3

CDR3: CASSLTRGISYNEQFF
J: TRBJ2-1
V: TRBV9

CDR3: CASSVAGGGETQYF
J: TRBJ2-5
V: TRBV9

CDR3: CASTSSVSWVYEQYF
J: TRBJ2-7
V: TRBV6-1

CDR3: CASRLAGLIHEQYF
J: TRBJ2-7
V: TRBV12-3/TRBV12-4

CDR3: CAWSVRRSGIGTGELFF
J: TRBJ2-2
V: TRBV30

CDR3: CASSQRRGRPNEKLFF
J: TRBJ1-4
V: TRBV4-3

CDR3: CSARGQGYQPQHF
J: TRBJ1-5
V: TRBV20-1

CDR3: CSASRPRGADKNIQYF
J: TRBJ2-4
V: TRBV20-1

CDR3: CSARDEGQGQDEQYF
J: TRBJ2-7
V: TRBV20-1

CDR3: CASSLGQGRGETQYF
J: TRBJ2-5
V: TRBV5-1

CDR3: CASSAGQRNNEQFF
J: TRBJ2-1
V: TRBV18

CDR3: CATSRDLHEQYF
J: TRBJ2-7
V: TRBV15

CDR3: CSATDVAGGADTQYF
J: TRBJ2-3
V: TRBV20-1

CDR3: CATSRGLEVNEQFF
J: TRBJ2-1
V: TRBV15

CDR3: CASRAGTGGYQPQHF
J: TRBJ1-5
V: TRBV7-8

CDR3: CASSRRSNQPQHF
J: TRBJ1-5
V: TRBV6-1

CDR3: CASNNPGIAGGGETQYF
J: TRBJ2-5
V: TRBV5-8

CDR3: CASMGGEAFF
J: TRBJ1-1
V: TRBV12-3/TRBV12-4

CDR3: CSVDLDRATEAFF
J: TRBJ1-1
V: TRBV29-1

CDR3: CASSPGRFSRDSPLHF
J: TRBJ1-6
V: TRBV9

CDR3: CASSPGTSGDSSFQETQYF
J: TRBJ2-5
V: TRBV12-3/TRBV12-4

CDR3: CAISEQGLAGGGNEQFF
J: TRBJ2-1
V: TRBV10-3

CDR3: CASRPTGTSLNYF
J: TRBJ2-5
V: TRBV7-2

CDR3: CASSFERYEQYF
J: TRBJ2-7
V: TRBV12-3/TRBV12-4

CDR3: CASSQSRNSYNEQFF
J: TRBJ2-1
V: TRBV4-3

CDR3: CATSRVTSGEGSGELFF
J: TRBJ2-2
V: TRBV15

CDR3: CASSDLTGLEETQYF
J: TRBJ2-5
V: TRBV25-1

CDR3: CSVPTSFSGRGDEQFF
J: TRBJ2-1
V: TRBV29-1

CDR3: CSASRGRGNTEAFF
J: TRBJ1-1
V: TRBV20-1

CDR3: CSARSVREGTDTQYF
J: TRBJ2-3
V: TRBV20-1

CDR3: CASSLGDRGNTDTQYF
J: TRBJ2-3
V: TRBV7-9

CDR3: CASSGAGTGDYNEQFF
J: TRBJ2-1
V: TRBV9

CDR3: CASSLDSGSSYNQPQHF
J: TRBJ1-5
V: TRBV12-3/TRBV12-4

CDR3: CASSPPGRQGPSYEQYF
J: TRBJ2-7
V: TRBV12-3/TRBV12-4

CDR3: CSVDGLAGVDEQYF
J: TRBJ2-7
V: TRBV29-1

CDR3: CSAETQRVLINSPLHF
J: TRBJ1-6
V: TRBV20-1

CDR3: CASSLVVPRGNTGELFF
J: TRBJ2-2
V: TRBV7-9

CDR3: CASSQVYTADFYEQYF
J: TRBJ2-7
V: TRBV4-1

CDR3: CASSDTGNLAKNIQYF
J: TRBJ2-4
V: TRBV6-1

CDR3: CSARSYLVRGEQFF
J: TRBJ2-1
V: TRBV20-1

CDR3: CSVEIRTDTQYF
J: TRBJ2-3
V: TRBV29-1

CDR3: CASSLTGVRGNTIYF
J: TRBJ1-3
V: TRBV5-5

CDR3: CASSLAQGGGEQYF
J: TRBJ2-7
V: TRBV5-1

CDR3: CSATDYSPRQETQYF
J: TRBJ2-5
V: TRBV20-1

CDR3: CSASVLAGGTDTQYF
J: TRBJ2-3
V: TRBV20-1

CDR3: CASSVGQGSTEAFF
J: TRBJ1-1
V: TRBV5-1

CDR3: CASSPTGVGTDTQYF
J: TRBJ2-3
V: TRBV7-9